This TCR beta chain is drawn from a study of T cell changes during pregnancy in multiple sclerosis. Assay used: immunoSEQ multiplex PCR; TCRdb lists only in-frame clones, some missing. This table holds 50,000 to 80,000 clones, 90% to 95% found once. The CDR3 is made up of 12 amino acids. The germline V gene has CDR1 MNHNS and CDR2 SASEGT. Trimming pared 4 bases from V and 5 bases from J, leaving 6 bases between. The chain employs TRBV6-1 and TRBJ2-1; D gene ambiguous. This clonotype was sampled from a female donor with multiple sclerosis, enrolled in a pregnancy study. This material consisted of CD8+ T cells from peripheral blood mononuclear cells, taken before pregnancy. The CDR3 nucleotides read TGTGCCAGCAGTGGTTTTAACAATGAGCAGTTCTTC. Amino acid sequence: CASSGFNNEQFF.